Listed here are 18 T cell receptor beta chains from one sample, sequenced in a study of blood T cell repertoires in COVID-19. Profiling relied on immunoSEQ multiplex PCR, and the TCRdb table lists in-frame clones only, not all of them. Altogether fewer than 400,000 clones are present, 85% to 90% being singletons, with the ten largest covering approximately 9.3%. Sample: PBMCs or T cells enriched from blood (not recorded which). All receptors come from a woman between 50 and 59 years old who had recovered from COVID-19.

The chain uses TRBV11-3 and TRBJ2-3; 8 bases map to TRBD2. CDR1 is SGHNT and CDR2 is YENEEA in the germline V gene. The V gene end was trimmed by 5 bases and the J gene end by 3 bases; junction bases not matched to a gene: 10. This CDR3 has 16 amino acids. CDR3: CASSREERGWTDTQYF. As DNA, the CDR3 is TGTGCCAGCAGCCGAGAAGAGCGGGGGTGGACAGATACGCAGTATTTT.

This clone was counted once. This sequence joins TRBV6-4 and TRBJ1-1, with a tentative D call TRBD1 (6 bases). From germline, CDR1 is MRHNA and CDR2 SNTAGT. V lost 4 bases, J lost 5 bases, and 17 bases lay in between. CDR3 length equals 15 residues. Here the CDR3 reads CASSADRTVGTEAFF. In DNA form, the CDR3 reads TGTGCCAGCAGTGCCGATCGGACAGTTGGGACTGAAGCTTTCTTT.

This clone was seen a handful of times. The gene calls are TRBV6-1 and TRBJ2-3; D possibly corresponds to TRBD1 (7 bases). V was shortened by 3 bases and J by 4 bases, with 8 bases between the two germline ends. CDR3 size: 13 residues. Germline V gives CDR1 MNHNS, CDR2 SASEGT. The CDR3: CASSDRGADTQYF. The CDR3 DNA reads TGTGCCAGCAGTGACAGGGGGGCAGATACGCAGTATTTT.

V usage is TRBV28 and J usage is TRBJ2-7, with a possible D match to TRBD1 (6 bases). This CDR3 comprises 16 residues. Trimming took off 5 bases at V and 5 bases at J, with 22 bases between the two ends. From germline, CDR1 is MDHEN and CDR2 SYDVKM. CDR3 loop: CASSPSQSRGTHEQYF. Here the CDR3 DNA reads TGTGCCAGCAGTCCGAGTCAGAGCAGGGGTACTCACGAGCAGTACTTC.

The chain recombines TRBV5-6 with TRBJ1-2; D uncertain. The CDR3 loop spans 15 amino acids. Looked up from germline, CDR1 is SGHDT and CDR2 is YYEEEE. Trimming took off 1 base at V and 7 bases at J, with 17 bases between the two ends. Here the CDR3 DNA reads TGTGCCAGCAGCTTGAACGGCTTGCCTCGGGGTGGCTACACCTTC. Translated: CASSLNGLPRGGYTF.

The chain employs TRBV4-1 and TRBJ2-6; 9 nucleotides agree with TRBD1. Germline V gene data show CDR1 as MGHRA and CDR2 as YSYEKL. CDR3 length: 20 residues. J was trimmed by 0 bases and V by 4 bases; bases with no gene match: 13. The chain's CDR3 is CASSLTTITGGFSGANVLTF. The CDR3 bases are TGCGCCAGCAGCCTAACGACAATTACAGGGGGCTTCTCTGGGGCCAACGTCCTGACTTTC.

This clone was seen a handful of times. J is TRBJ2-7 and V is TRBV27; D possibly corresponds to TRBD1 (6 bases). The germline gives CDR1 MNHEY, CDR2 SMNVEV (reference sequence). This CDR3 contains 13 residues. V gave up 5 bases and J gave up 7 bases, with 15 bases separating them. The CDR3 loop reads CASSTPWGLEQYF. The CDR3, as DNA: TGTGCCAGCAGTACCCCATGGGGGCTGGAGCAGTACTTC.

The rearrangement links TRBV19 to TRBJ2-5, with D possibly TRBD1 on 6 matching bases. The germline V gene encodes CDR1 LNHDA and CDR2 SQIVND (reference sequence). This CDR3 region has 15 residues. V gave up 4 bases and J gave up 2 bases, with 14 bases separating them. CDR3 bases: TGTGCCAGTAGTAAAACAGGGACCCTACAAGAGACCCAGTACTTC. Translation gives CASSKTGTLQETQYF. Variable domain in full (rest from reference TRBV19 and TRBJ2-5): DGGITQSPKYLFRKEGQNVTLSCEQNLNHDAMYWYRQDPGQGLRLIYYSQIVNDFQKGDIAEGYSVSREKKESFPLTVTSAQKNPTAFYLCASSKTGTLQETQYFGPGTRLLVL.

V gene TRBV19 combines with J gene TRBJ1-4, with D perhaps matching TRBD1 (5 bases). The CDR3 is 15 residues long. Germline CDR1 and CDR2: LNHDA and SQIVND (reference sequence). V lost 1 base to trimming and J lost 6 bases, with 12 bases between them. The DNA for the CDR3 is TGTGCCAGTAGTATAGGTGGCTTGGGGCATGAAAAACTGTTTTTT. Its translation is CASSIGGLGHEKLFF. Variable domain in full (rest from reference TRBV19 and TRBJ1-4): DGGITQSPKYLFRKEGQNVTLSCEQNLNHDAMYWYRQDPGQGLRLIYYSQIVNDFQKGDIAEGYSVSREKKESFPLTVTSAQKNPTAFYLCASSIGGLGHEKLFFGSGTQLSVL.

V and J are TRBV11-3 and TRBJ2-2; 9 positions match TRBD2. This CDR3 has 15 amino acids. J gave up 6 bases and V 8 bases, and 10 bases lay outside the gene matches. The germline V gene encodes CDR1 SGHNT and CDR2 YENEEA. The CDR3 coding sequence is TGTGCCAGCGGAAGGAGTAGCGGGGGACCCGGGGAGCTGTTTTTT. Translating gives CASGRSSGGPGELFF.

This chain connects TRBV2 to TRBJ1-6; D gene uncertain. With 6 bases removed from V and 4 bases from J, the gap between germline ends came to 10 bases. Germline lookup yields CDR1 SNHLY and CDR2 FYNNEI. CDR3 length: 14 amino acids. The DNA for the CDR3 is TGTGCCAGCAGAGTTGCGTTTTATAATTCACCCCTCCACTTT. Translated, it gives CASRVAFYNSPLHF.

The count of this clone is one. The chain links TRBV10-3 to TRBJ1-1; D gene uncertain. Per the germline V gene, CDR1 is ENHRY and CDR2 is SYGVKD. CDR3 length equals 12 residues. V lost 3 bases, J lost 11 bases, and 13 bases lay in between. CDR3 sequence (DNA): TGTGCCATCAGTGACGGGCGGGGATTGGCTTTCTTT. Encoded protein: CAISDGRGLAFF.

V gene TRBV9 combines with J gene TRBJ1-1; D gene ambiguous. The length of the CDR3 is 14 residues. Trimming took 3 bases from V and 3 from J, leaving 12 bases between them. From germline, CDR1 is SGDLS and CDR2 YYNGEE. CDR3 coding DNA: TGTGCCAGCAGCGGAGCACGGGATGACACTGAAGCTTTCTTT. Protein: CASSGARDDTEAFF.

This chain links TRBV7-3 with TRBJ1-2; TRBD1 agrees at 10 bases. The CDR3 runs 13 residues. Germline-derived CDR1 and CDR2 are SGHTA and FQGTGA. V gave up 4 bases and J gave up 6 bases; unmatched junction bases: 2. CDR3: CASSSTGGDGYTF. CDR3 DNA sequence: TGTGCCAGCAGCTCGACAGGGGGCGATGGCTACACCTTC. The full variable domain, with the rest looked up from reference TRBV7-3 and TRBJ1-2, is GAGVSQTPSNKVTEKGKYVELRCDPISGHTALYWYRQSLGQGPEFLIYFQGTGAADDSGLPNDRFFAVRPEGSVSTLKIQRTERGDSAVYLCASSSTGGDGYTFGSGTRLTVV.

The V and J genes are TRBV7-9 and TRBJ1-1; D may be TRBD1 (5 bases). V was pared by 5 bases and J by 1 base, with 23 bases between. The CDR3 sequence is 18 residues long. The germline gives CDR1 SEHNR, CDR2 FQNEAQ (reference sequence). In DNA form, the CDR3 reads TGTGCCAGCAGCAGCACAAACAACCGACAGAGAGAGAACACTGAAGCTTTCTTT. The encoded protein is CASSSTNNRQRENTEAFF.

This clone was observed a single time. The gene calls are TRBV28 and TRBJ2-5, with a weak D call TRBD2 (5 bases). The CDR3 spans 15 residues. V shed 3 bases and J shed 2 bases, with 13 bases lying between them. CDR1 is MDHEN and CDR2 is SYDVKM in the germline V gene. The CDR3 loop is CASSFSLGGQETQYF. The CDR3 region has the DNA TGTGCCAGCAGTTTCTCGCTCGGCGGGCAAGAGACCCAGTACTTC.

The gene calls are TRBV19 and TRBJ2-1, with 12 bases aligning to TRBD2. V was clipped by 1 base and J by 4 bases; unmatched bases: 5. The CDR3 runs to 17 residues. Germline values: CDR1 LNHDA, CDR2 SQIVND (reference sequence). CDR3 sequence (DNA): TGTGCCAGTAGTATAGCCCGACTAGCGGGGGCATACAATGAGCAGTTCTTC. Its protein is CASSIARLAGAYNEQFF.

The rearrangement uses TRBV7-5 and TRBJ1-2; no check of the table's D call, TRBD1, against the DNA was made. TRBV7-5 is recorded as a pseudogene. The CDR3 length is 19 residues. The CDR3 loop reads CARSFSSLSGPNHNYGYTF. The CDR3 DNA reads as TGTGCCAGAAGCTTTTCGTCTCTCTCAGGCCCCAATCACAACTATGGCTACACCTTC.